The present T cell receptor (beta chain) was sequenced within a study of T cell clones after liver transplantation. Clones were read by immunoSEQ multiplex PCR, and TCRdb kept only the in-frame ones, dropping some. There are under 150,000 clones in the sample; less than 95% occur only once, and 0.8% to 0.9% lies in the top ten. Trimming at V came to 5 bases and at J to 4 bases, leaving 7 bases not matched to a gene. Germline V lookup: CDR1 LNHDA, CDR2 SQIVND (reference sequence). There are 15 residues in the CDR3. The sequence was obtained from a human patient who received a liver transplant. The graft donor may account for some of the T cells. The sequences come from CD4+ T cells from blood, collected 12 months after liver transplant. The V call is TRBV19, the J call TRBJ2-7; 11 nucleotides agree with TRBD2. The CDR3 here is CASSVLAGVGYEQYF. For the CDR3, the DNA is TGTGCCAGTAGTGTACTAGCGGGAGTAGGGTACGAGCAGTACTTC.